The source of this T cell receptor (beta chain) is a study of graft-versus-host responses after intestinal transplantation. General study points: Marrow from the recipient contained GvH clones, some of which had appeared first in ileum or blood.

The assay was immunoSEQ multiplex PCR, and TCRdb's table has in-frame clones only and misses some. Of about 27,000 clones in the sample, around 78% are singletons; the top ten hold roughly 1.1%. This clone was seen a few times. Its antigen is currently unknown. The CDR3 runs 12 residues. CDR1 is MNHNS, CDR2 SASEGT, per germline. The junction had 1 base not matched to a gene; V was cut back by 3 bases and J by 6 bases. V and J are TRBV6-1 and TRBJ1-1; the match to TRBD1 covers 7 bases. Sequenced here: PBMCs, sampled about 27 days after intestinal transplant. The receptor was derived from a human patient who received an intestinal transplant, so some T cells may come from the graft donor. In DNA, the CDR3 is TGTGCCAGCAGTGATCAGGGGGCTGAAGCTTTCTTT. It encodes CASSDQGAEAFF.